Following are 29 T cell receptor beta chains from one sample sequenced in a study of T-cell memory formation after mild COVID-19 (dated by TCRdb to the early 2020s). Libraries came from 5' RACE. The reads were generated on an Illumina NovaSeq 6000. The raw public reads went through TCRdb reprocessing: fastp at Q25, MiXCR clone calling, in-frame beta chains kept. Records with the same CDR3 protein are collapsed into one entry carrying the most frequent genes and DNA. This sample lists some 200,000 distinct CDR3 sequences; just over 9.5% were detected once. The top ten clones comprise 3% to 4% of the sample. The sequenced sample consisted of PBMCs or a T cell subset sorted from them (not recorded which). The origin of the receptors is a young man who had mild COVID-19 (a few samples of this study predate the infection). The sample titles of this study are shuffled in the database, so cell type and time point are left out; the donor was told from shared clones.

The chain is built from TRBV23-1 and TRBJ2-1; no clear D gene. TRBV23-1 is filed as an ORF, its function uncertain. The CDR3 has 14 amino acids. Trimming removed 3 bases from V and 7 bases from J, with 13 bases in between. The CDR3 coding sequence is TGCGCCAGCAGTCATCGTCGCGGTGGAAATGAGCAGTTCTTC. It encodes CASSHRRGGNEQFF.

J is TRBJ2-7 and V is TRBV5-1; the D is unclear. V lost 5 bases and J lost 6, with 18 bases in between. The CDR3 length is 14 residues. The germline gives CDR1 SGHRS, CDR2 YFSETQ. CDR3 coding DNA: TGCGCCAGCAGAAAAGAACTCTTTGTCCCCGAGCAGTACTTC. Protein sequence: CASRKELFVPEQYF. Filled out from reference TRBV5-1 and TRBJ2-7, the complete variable domain reads KAGVTQTPRYLIKTRGQQVTLSCSPISGHRSVSWYQQTPGQGLQFLFEYFSETQRNKGNFPGRFSGRQFSNSRSEMNVSTLELGDSALYLCASRKELFVPEQYFGPGTRLTVT.

The genes are TRBV4-3 and TRBJ2-5, with a tentative D call TRBD1 (5 bases). From germline, CDR1 is LGHNA and CDR2 YSLEER. Trimming stripped 0 bases from V and 5 bases from J, with 7 bases between. CDR3 size: 13 residues. The CDR3: CASSQEAGETQYF. The CDR3 DNA reads as TGCGCCAGCAGCCAAGAGGCAGGGGAGACCCAGTACTTC.

Turning to this clonotype: A much larger clone lies a single base off, so this may be a read error. The V and J genes are TRBV7-9 and TRBJ1-2; unclear D gene. V was shortened by 5 bases and J by 3 bases, with 4 bases between the two germline ends. The CDR3 runs to 11 residues. Per the germline V gene, CDR1 is SEHNR and CDR2 is FQNEAQ (reference sequence). As DNA, the CDR3 is TGTGCCAGCAGCGCCTACTATGGCTACACCTTC. Translated, it gives CASSAYYGYTF.

The chain has TRBV6-2 or TRBV6-3 and TRBJ2-3; perhaps D is TRBD1 or TRBD2 (5 bases each). The CDR3 is made up of 16 amino acids. V dropped 6 bases and J dropped 2 bases, with 18 bases sitting between them. Germline-derived CDR1 and CDR2 are MNHEY and SVGEGT. Here the CDR3 reads CASSTGRVRITDTQYF. Here the CDR3 DNA reads TGTGCCAGCAGCACGGGACGGGTACGAATCACAGATACGCAGTATTTT.

In its sample, this clonotype was seen a few times. The gene calls are TRBV5-1 and TRBJ1-1; 7 nucleotides align to TRBD1. Per the germline V gene, CDR1 is SGHRS and CDR2 is YFSETQ. With 3 bases clipped from V and 2 bases from J, the junction kept 4 bases outside the gene matches. This CDR3 is 14 amino acids long. CDR3 loop: CASSWRQGNTEAFF. In nucleotides, the CDR3 is TGCGCCAGCAGCTGGAGACAGGGAAACACTGAAGCTTTCTTT. Full variable domain (rest looked up from reference TRBV5-1 and TRBJ1-1): KAGVTQTPRYLIKTRGQQVTLSCSPISGHRSVSWYQQTPGQGLQFLFEYFSETQRNKGNFPGRFSGRQFSNSRSEMNVSTLELGDSALYLCASSWRQGNTEAFFGQGTRLTVV.

The chain joins TRBV6-1 to TRBJ2-3, with D possibly being TRBD2 (7 bases). Trimming left V 4 bases short and J 8 bases short, with 22 bases between. Germline values: CDR1 MNHNS, CDR2 SASEGT. The CDR3 loop spans 16 amino acids. In nucleotides, the CDR3 is TGTGCCAGCAGTGCAGGGGTAGTAGGGGGAGGGGGTACGCAGTATTTT. It yields the protein CASSAGVVGGGGTQYF.

This clonotype was seen a handful of times. The chain couples TRBV7-3 to TRBJ2-7; 8 bases match TRBD1. V shed 5 bases and J 6 bases; nucleotides not matched to a gene: 6. From germline, CDR1 is SGHTA and CDR2 FQGTGA. The CDR3 extends over 13 amino acids. The CDR3 protein is CASSRWTGTEQYF. The CDR3 bases are TGTGCCAGCAGCCGATGGACAGGGACCGAGCAGTACTTC.

This clonotype turned up a few times. The CDR3 end shows no conserved phenylalanine or tryptophan, and so a read error is likely. It is unclear where the CDR3 begins or ends on the DNA, so no DNA is shown, and the CDR3 is as TCRdb lists it. The chain carries TRBV10-1 and TRBJ2-7; the table's D call, TRBD2, was not checked against the DNA. In germline, CDR1 is WNHNN, CDR2 SYGVQD (reference sequence). 10 amino acids form the CDR3, both terminal residues included. CDR3 region: CASSEERGST.

This clonotype turned up a few times. The chain employs TRBV10-2 and TRBJ1-3; D is uncertain. The CDR3 is made up of 14 amino acids. Deletions cut 8 bases from V and 0 bases from J, with 11 bases between. Germline CDR1 WSHSY, CDR2 SAAADI. CDR3 in DNA: TGCGCCAGCGGCCCAAGTGGCTCTGGAAACACCATATATTTT. Its protein is CASGPSGSGNTIYF.

Only a few counts were recorded for this clonotype. The rearrangement joins TRBV21-1 to TRBJ2-1; the D call of TRBD1 is as the table states it, not checked on the DNA. TRBV21-1 has pseudogene status. This CDR3 has 16 amino acids. The CDR3, as DNA: TGTGCCAGCACCTTCTCCCCGGGACAGGGGATTAATGAGCAGTTCTTC. The encoded protein is CASTFSPGQGINEQFF.

The chain employs TRBV15 and TRBJ2-1, with D unresolved. The CDR3 consists of 19 residues. CDR1 is LNHNV, CDR2 YYDKDF, per germline (reference sequence). Trimming took 0 bases from V and 3 from J, leaving 21 bases between them. The CDR3 here is CATSRDWASRWGSYNEQFF. CDR3 coding DNA: TGTGCCACCAGCAGAGATTGGGCGTCGAGGTGGGGAAGCTACAATGAGCAGTTCTTC.

This clonotype was picked up a small number of times. J is TRBJ1-2 and V is TRBV6-5, with TRBD1 as a possible D gene (5 bases). Trimming left V 5 bases short and J 5 bases short, with 12 bases between. CDR1 MNHEY and CDR2 SVGAGI come from the germline V gene. The CDR3 contains 13 residues. CDR3 nucleotides: TGTGCCAGCAGTCCCGGGGGGAGATATGGCTACACCTTC. This encodes CASSPGGRYGYTF.

This clonotype has a count of ten or more. The chain is built from TRBV7-2 and TRBJ2-7; 9 nucleotides line up with TRBD1. From germline, CDR1 is SGHTA and CDR2 FQGNSA. The J segment lost 6 bases and the V segment lost 1 base, leaving 7 bases of the junction unmatched. The CDR3 runs 15 residues. The CDR3 spells CASSLVPGQGAEQYV. CDR3 in DNA: TGTGCCAGCAGCTTAGTACCGGGACAGGGCGCCGAGCAGTACGTC.

This clonotype was observed a handful of times. J is TRBJ2-3 and V is TRBV24-1; D may be TRBD1 (7 bases). Trimming removed 5 bases from V and 1 base from J, with 15 bases in between. CDR1 is KGHDR and CDR2 is SFDVKD in the germline V gene. CDR3 length: 16 residues. CDR3 DNA sequence: TGTGCCACCAGTGGTCCGGAGGGGGCCGGCACAGATACGCAGTATTTT. Protein: CATSGPEGAGTDTQYF.

There are a few counts of this clonotype. The V and J genes are TRBV2 and TRBJ2-1; the D gene is possibly TRBD2 (7 bases). Looked up from germline, CDR1 is SNHLY and CDR2 is FYNNEI. With 3 bases removed from V and 6 bases from J, the gap between germline ends came to 21 bases. The CDR3 runs 17 residues. The CDR3 DNA reads TGTGCCAGCAGTGATGCCACGGCGGGGGCGAGCTTCAATGAGCAGTTCTTC. Its protein is CASSDATAGASFNEQFF.

This clonotype has a count of ten or more. The V and J genes are TRBV27 and TRBJ2-3, with 9 bases lining up with TRBD1. The CDR3 contains 15 residues. Germline V gives CDR1 MNHEY, CDR2 SMNVEV (reference sequence). The trim removed 6 bases at V and 5 bases at J, leaving 9 bases unmatched. CDR3 in amino acids: CASSRDRARVDTQYF. In DNA form, the CDR3 reads TGTGCCAGCAGCCGGGACAGGGCAAGGGTAGATACGCAGTATTTT.

The V call is TRBV4-3, the J call TRBJ1-2, with TRBD1 matching 11 bases. The V gene end was trimmed by 0 bases and the J gene end by 2 bases; junction bases not matched to a gene: 11. The CDR3 covers 19 residues. From germline, CDR1 is LGHNA and CDR2 YSLEER. The CDR3 loop reads CASSQDMDRGPGENYGYTF. As DNA, the CDR3 is TGCGCCAGCAGCCAAGATATGGACAGGGGGCCAGGTGAAAACTATGGCTACACCTTC.

The CDR3 nucleotides are TGTGCCAGCAGTTACTCACAGGGTAGTGCAGCTTTCTTT. It specifies CASSYSQGSAAFF. The rearrangement uses TRBV6-5 and TRBJ1-1; D might be TRBD1 (6 bases). The CDR3 is made up of 13 amino acids. Per the germline V gene, CDR1 is MNHEY and CDR2 is SVGAGI. The V gene lost 0 bases and the J gene lost 10 bases, with 12 bases spanning the gap.

This chain uses TRBV21-1 with TRBJ1-6; TRBD1 is taken as the D call from the table, unchecked against the DNA. TRBV21-1 is assigned pseudogene status. The CDR3 covers 17 residues. The CDR3 DNA is TGTGCCAGCAGCACGCTGACCTGGGACAGAAATCACTCACCCCTCCACTTT. Residues: CASSTLTWDRNHSPLHF.

The rearrangement joins TRBV5-4 to TRBJ1-2, with D unresolved. The CDR3 runs 15 residues. Germline CDR1 SGHNT, CDR2 YYREEE (reference sequence). With 4 bases removed from V and 2 bases from J, the gap between germline ends came to 15 bases. The CDR3 here is CASSHPSDMNYGYTF. The CDR3 bases are TGTGCCAGCAGCCACCCCAGTGACATGAACTATGGCTACACCTTC.

The table lists this clonotype with a few counts. The chain carries TRBV7-9 and TRBJ1-2, with TRBD1 matching 8 bases. Looked up from germline, CDR1 is SEHNR and CDR2 is FQNEAQ (reference sequence). V lost 3 bases, J lost 8 bases, and 2 bases stayed unmatched. This CDR3 spans 12 amino acids. The CDR3 bases are TGTGCCAGCAGCTTGGGACAGGAGGGCTACACCTTC. This codes for CASSLGQEGYTF.

This chain uses TRBV7-3 with TRBJ2-7; no definite D call. This CDR3 contains 15 residues. Germline CDR1 and CDR2: SGHTA and FQGTGA. The germline V and J ends were trimmed by 1 base and 7 bases, with 17 bases remaining between them. DNA of the CDR3: TGTGCCAGCAGCTTAAAAACAGCATGGGCGTGGGAGCAGTACGTC. It encodes CASSLKTAWAWEQYV.

This chain joins TRBV7-2 and TRBJ2-7, with 9 nucleotides matching TRBD2. This CDR3 has 15 amino acids. With V trimmed by 1 base and J by 3 bases, 4 bases remained unmatched. CDR1 is SGHTA, CDR2 FQGNSA, per germline. The CDR3 nucleotides read TGTGCCAGCAGCTTAGGGGGTAGCGGGGGCTACGAGCAGTACTTC. It is translated as CASSLGGSGGYEQYF. Full variable domain (rest looked up from reference TRBV7-2 and TRBJ2-7): GAGVSQSPSNKVTEKGKDVELRCDPISGHTALYWYRQSLGQGLEFLIYFQGNSAPDKSGLPSDRFSAERTGGSVSTLTIQRTQQEDSAVYLCASSLGGSGGYEQYFGPGTRLTVT.

The CDR3 reads CASSQQQGSAFF. CDR3 sequence (DNA): TGTGCCAGCAGCCAACAACAGGGTTCGGCTTTCTTT. The J gene is TRBJ1-1, the V gene TRBV3-1; D is perhaps TRBD1 (6 bases). The CDR3 is 12 residues long. The V gene's germline CDR1 is LGHDT and CDR2 YNNKEL (reference sequence). V lost 2 bases, J lost 11 bases, and 12 bases lay in between.

In regard to this clonotype: A read error may be the cause here, since a much bigger clone is one base away. This chain uses TRBV5-1 with TRBJ2-7; TRBD1 matches 9 bases. V lost 3 bases to trimming and J lost 8 bases; unmatched junction nucleotides: 12. Germline-derived CDR1 and CDR2 are SGHRS and YFSETQ. This CDR3 comprises 15 residues. The CDR3 DNA reads as TGCGCCAGCAGCTCGGCCGGGACAGGGTCCTCTCAGCAGTACTTC. Residues: CASSSAGTGSSQQYF. The complete variable domain, with remaining parts taken from reference TRBV5-1 and TRBJ2-7, reads KAGVTQTPRYLIKTRGQQVTLSCSPISGHRSVSWYQQTPGQGLQFLFEYFSETQRNKGNFPGRFSGRQFSNSRSEMNVSTLELGDSALYLCASSSAGTGSSQQYFGPGTRLTVT.

Ten or more counts support this clonotype. This chain uses TRBV7-3 with TRBJ2-5; D is unclear. Germline values: CDR1 SGHTA, CDR2 FQGTGA. V was shortened by 6 bases and J by 5 bases, with 19 bases between the two germline ends. This CDR3 contains 15 residues. The CDR3 region is CASSKTPPGLETQYF. The DNA of the CDR3 is TGTGCCAGCAGTAAAACCCCCCCGGGTCTGGAGACCCAGTACTTC.

This clonotype has more than one count but fewer than ten. The chain has TRBV5-5 and TRBJ1-2; D remains ambiguous. CDR1 is SGHKS, CDR2 YYEKEE, per germline (reference sequence). This CDR3 contains 11 residues. V shed 4 bases and J shed 8 bases, with 9 bases lying between them. Written as DNA, the CDR3 is TGTGCCAGCAGCAACGGGCCCGGCTACACCTTC. Encoded protein: CASSNGPGYTF.

This clonotype was counted many times. The chain employs TRBV9 and TRBJ1-2; D is unclear. The CDR3 contains 16 residues. Germline V gene lookup returns CDR1 SGDLS and CDR2 YYNGEE. Trimming cost V 0 bases and J 5 bases, with 17 bases left between them. In nucleotides, the CDR3 is TGTGCCAGCAGCGTAGAATATCCGGAGGGCCGTTATGGCTACACCTTC. It codes for CASSVEYPEGRYGYTF.